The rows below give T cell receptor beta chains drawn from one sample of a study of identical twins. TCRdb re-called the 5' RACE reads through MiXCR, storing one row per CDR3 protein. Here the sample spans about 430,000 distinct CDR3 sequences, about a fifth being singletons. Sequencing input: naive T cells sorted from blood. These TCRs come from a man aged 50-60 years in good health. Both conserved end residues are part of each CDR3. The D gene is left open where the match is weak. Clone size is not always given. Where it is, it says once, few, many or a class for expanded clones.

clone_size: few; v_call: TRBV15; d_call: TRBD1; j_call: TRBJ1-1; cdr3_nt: TGTGCCACCAGCAGAGTACCCCTTACAGGGGGCGTCACTGAAGCTTTCTTT; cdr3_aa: CATSRVPLTGGVTEAFF
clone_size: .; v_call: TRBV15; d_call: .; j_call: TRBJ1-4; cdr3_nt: TGTGCCACCAGCCCTAGACGGGGAACTAATGAAAAACTGTTTTTT; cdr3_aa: CATSPRRGTNEKLFF
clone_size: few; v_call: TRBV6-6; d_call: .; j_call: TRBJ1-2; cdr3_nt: TGTGCCAGCAGCCAACAGAGATCCTATGGCTACACCTTC; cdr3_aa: CASSQQRSYGYTF
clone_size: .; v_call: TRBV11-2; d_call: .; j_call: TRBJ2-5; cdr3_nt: TGTGCCAGCAGCTTAGTGTCCAGGGGGACTGAGTACTTC; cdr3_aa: CASSLVSRGTEYF
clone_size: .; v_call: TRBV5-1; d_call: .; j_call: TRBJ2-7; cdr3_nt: TGCGCCAGCAGCTTGGTTCCAGGAACCTCCTACGAGCAGTACTTC; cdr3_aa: CASSLVPGTSYEQYF
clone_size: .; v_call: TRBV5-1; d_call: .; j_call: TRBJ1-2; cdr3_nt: TGCGCCCGCAGCTTGGCACAGAACTATGGCTACACCTTC; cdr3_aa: CARSLAQNYGYTF
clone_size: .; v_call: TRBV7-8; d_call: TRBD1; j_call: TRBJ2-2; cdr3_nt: TGTGCCAGCAGCCTAATGACAGGGGGCGGAACCGGGGAGCTGTTTTTT; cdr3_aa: CASSLMTGGGTGELFF
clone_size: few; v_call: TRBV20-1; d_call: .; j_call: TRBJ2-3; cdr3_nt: TGCAGTGCCACACTAAGGGTGGGATCTAGCACAGATACGCAGTATTTT; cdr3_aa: CSATLRVGSSTDTQYF
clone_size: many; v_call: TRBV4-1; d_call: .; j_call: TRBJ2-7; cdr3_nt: TGCGCCAGCAGCCAGGGACATCCGACCTACGAGCAGTACTTC; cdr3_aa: CASSQGHPTYEQYF
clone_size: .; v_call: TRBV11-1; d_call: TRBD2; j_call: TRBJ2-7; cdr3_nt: TGTGCCAGCAGCTTTGGGGGGGCCGCTAGCGGGATCACCTACGAGCAGTACTTC; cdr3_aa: CASSFGGAASGITYEQYF
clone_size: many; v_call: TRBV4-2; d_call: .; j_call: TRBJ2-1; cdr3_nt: TGTGCCAGCAGCCCTCGGCCCGGAAGGTACAATGAGCAGTTCTTC; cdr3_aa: CASSPRPGRYNEQFF
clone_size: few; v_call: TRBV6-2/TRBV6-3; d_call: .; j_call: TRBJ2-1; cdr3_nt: TGTGCCAGCATAGGGTACAATGAGCAGTTCTTC; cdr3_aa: CASIGYNEQFF
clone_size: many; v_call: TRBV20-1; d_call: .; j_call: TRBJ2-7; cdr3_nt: TGCAGTGCCCGTCCGGGACTGGTCTACGAGCAGTACTTC; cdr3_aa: CSARPGLVYEQYF
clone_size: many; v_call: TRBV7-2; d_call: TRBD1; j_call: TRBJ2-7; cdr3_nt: TGTGCCAGCAGCGCCGGGGGACAGGGGGTCTACGAGCAGTACTTC; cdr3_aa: CASSAGGQGVYEQYF
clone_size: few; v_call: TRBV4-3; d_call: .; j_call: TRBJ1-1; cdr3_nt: TGCGCCAGCGGTATGGTAAACACTGAAGCTTTCTTT; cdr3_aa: CASGMVNTEAFF
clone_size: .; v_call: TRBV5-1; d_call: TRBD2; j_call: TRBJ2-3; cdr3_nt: TGCGCCAGCAGTCATAGCGGGATTGGGACAGATACGCAGTATTTT; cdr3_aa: CASSHSGIGTDTQYF
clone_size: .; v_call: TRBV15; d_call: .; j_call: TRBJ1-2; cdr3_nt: TGTGCCACCAGCAGGGAGGCGGGGTATGGCTACACCTTC; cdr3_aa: CATSREAGYGYTF
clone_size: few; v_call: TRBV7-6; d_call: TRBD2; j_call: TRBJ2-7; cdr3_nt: TGTGCCAGCAGCTTAGCCGATTCGGCTAGCGGAGAGGGTTACGAGCAGTACTTC; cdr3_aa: CASSLADSASGEGYEQYF
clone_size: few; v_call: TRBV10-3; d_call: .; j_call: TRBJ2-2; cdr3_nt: TGTGCCATCAGTTTAGCACCCGGGTCGAACGGGGAGCTGTTTTTT; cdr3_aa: CAISLAPGSNGELFF
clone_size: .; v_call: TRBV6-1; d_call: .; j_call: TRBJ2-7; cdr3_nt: TGTGCCAGCAGCCCCCGTGCGGGATTTAGCTCCTACGAGCAGTACTTC; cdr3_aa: CASSPRAGFSSYEQYF
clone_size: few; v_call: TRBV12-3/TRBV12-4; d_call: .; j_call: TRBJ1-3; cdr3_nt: TGTGCCAGCAGTAAACTAAGGAGCTCTGGAAACACCATATATTTT; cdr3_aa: CASSKLRSSGNTIYF
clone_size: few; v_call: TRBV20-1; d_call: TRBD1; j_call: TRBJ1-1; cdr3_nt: TGCAGTGCTAGAGGGACAGGGGGACACACTGAAGCTTTCTTT; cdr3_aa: CSARGTGGHTEAFF
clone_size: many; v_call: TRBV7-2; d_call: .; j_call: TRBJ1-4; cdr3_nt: TGTGCCAGCAGTCGACCGGGACATCTGGAAAAACTGTTTTTT; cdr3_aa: CASSRPGHLEKLFF
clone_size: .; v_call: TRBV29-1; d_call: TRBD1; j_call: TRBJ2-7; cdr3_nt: TGCAGCGTTAACGGCAGGACAGGCTACGAGCAGTACTTC; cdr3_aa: CSVNGRTGYEQYF
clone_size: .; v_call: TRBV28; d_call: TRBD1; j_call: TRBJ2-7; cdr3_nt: TGTGCCAGCAGTTTATGGGACAGGGGGCTTCCCGAGCAGTACTTC; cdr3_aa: CASSLWDRGLPEQYF
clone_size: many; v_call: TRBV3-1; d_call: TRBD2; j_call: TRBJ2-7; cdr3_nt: TGTGCCAGCAGCCAAGGACTAGCGGGAATTAACTACGAGCAGTACTTC; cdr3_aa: CASSQGLAGINYEQYF
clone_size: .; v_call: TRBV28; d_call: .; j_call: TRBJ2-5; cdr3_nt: TGTGCCAGCCAACCCTCGTCCGGCAGCGCCCACCAAGAGACCCAGTACTTC; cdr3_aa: CASQPSSGSAHQETQYF
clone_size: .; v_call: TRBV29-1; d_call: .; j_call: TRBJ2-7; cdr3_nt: TGCAGCGTGGAAACTAGTCACGAGCAGTACTTC; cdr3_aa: CSVETSHEQYF
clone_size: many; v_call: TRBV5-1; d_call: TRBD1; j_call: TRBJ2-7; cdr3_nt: TGCGCCAGCAGCCGCGACAGGGAAAACTACGAGCAGTACTTC; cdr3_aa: CASSRDRENYEQYF
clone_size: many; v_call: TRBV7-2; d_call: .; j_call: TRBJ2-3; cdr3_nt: TGTGCCAGCAGCTTAGTCCGGGGAGATACGCAGTATTTT; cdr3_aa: CASSLVRGDTQYF
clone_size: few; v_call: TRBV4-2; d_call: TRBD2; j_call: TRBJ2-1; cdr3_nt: TGTGCCAGCAGCCAAGAGTGGCTAGCGGGGAGGAATGAGCAGTTCTTC; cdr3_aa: CASSQEWLAGRNEQFF